This T cell receptor beta chain was sequenced for a study of blood T cell repertoires in COVID-19. Clones were sequenced by immunoSEQ multiplex PCR, and TCRdb holds only the in-frame ones, with some missing. This repertoire shows 300,000 or so clones, approximately 90% found once; its top ten account for about 2.2%. V was trimmed by 0 bases and J by 3 bases, leaving 14 bases between them. The CDR3 spans 16 residues. The V gene's germline CDR1 is SGHDT and CDR2 YYEEEE. One Seattle source followed patients from active infection through their disease course. The chain is built from TRBV5-6 and TRBJ2-3; D uncertain. This TCR was sampled from a woman aged 25 to 45 with COVID-19, enrolled during active disease. The material sequenced was peripheral blood. In DNA form, the CDR3 reads TGTGCCAGCAGCTTGGATCTGGGTAAGGAGACAGATACGCAGTATTTT. Translated: CASSLDLGKETDTQYF.